The table lists the clone carrying this T cell receptor beta chain with a few counts. Graft-derived tissue was subjected to processing to liberate intraepithelial and lamina propria lymphocytes. This CDR3 has 16 residues. The data stem from a study of graft-versus-host responses after intestinal transplantation. Overall study: All recipients were transplanted with multivisceral, liver-intestinal, or isolated intestinal grafts. Anti-thymocyte globulin served as induction for all recipients, who then took tacrolimus and steroids for about three years.

Clones were read by immunoSEQ multiplex PCR, and TCRdb kept only the in-frame ones, dropping some. The data hold around 9,800 clones, with less than 80% observed a single time. This sequence joins TRBV21-1 and TRBJ2-7; the listed D gene, TRBD2, was not tested against the DNA. TRBV21-1 corresponds to a pseudogene. The source material was ileum tissue, sampled about 530 days after intestinal transplant. The sequence came from a human patient who received an intestinal transplant, so some T cells may come from the graft donor. CDR3 region: CASSKARAGPCYEQYF. CDR3 DNA sequence: TGTGCCAGCAGCAAAGCGCGGGCGGGGCCATGCTACGAGCAGTACTTC.